These 7 T cell receptor beta chains originate from one sample sequenced in a study of radiotherapy plus CTLA-4 blockade in lung cancer. The method was immunoSEQ multiplex PCR; TCRdb's version includes in-frame clones alone and lacks a portion of them. Here the sample spans 75,000 or so clones, roughly 80% being singletons. Sequenced material: peripheral blood, taken from a patient treated with radiotherapy plus ipilimumab. Receptors were obtained from a human donor with non-small cell lung cancer who had a complete response to radiotherapy plus ipilimumab.

The gene calls are TRBV30 and TRBJ2-6; no firm D call. Per germline, CDR1 GTSNPN and CDR2 SVGIG (reference sequence). V gave up 0 bases and J gave up 0 bases, with 9 bases separating them. The CDR3 loop spans 16 amino acids. CDR3: CAWSVPVSSGANVLTF. CDR3 nucleotides: TGTGCCTGGAGTGTACCGGTGTCCTCTGGGGCCAACGTCCTGACTTTC.

This chain links TRBV21-1 with TRBJ2-7. TRBV21-1 counts as a pseudogene. The CDR3 is 8 residues long. The CDR3 here is CASSEQYF. The CDR3 DNA follows: TGTGCCAGCAGCGAGCAGTACTTC.

The chain's CDR3 is CASSREGFNYGYTF. CDR3 nucleotides: TGTGCCAGCAGCCGTGAGGGGTTTAACTATGGCTACACCTTC. This chain uses TRBV14 with TRBJ1-2; D might be TRBD1 (5 bases). Germline loops: CDR1 SGHDN, CDR2 FVKESK. The CDR3 length is 14 residues. V lost 4 bases to trimming and J lost 1 base, with 10 bases between them.

In this sample, this clone turned up once. This rearrangement joins TRBV5-6 to TRBJ2-3, with TRBD2 matching 11 bases. The CDR3 spans 15 residues. Germline CDR1 and CDR2: SGHDT and YYEEEE. The V and J ends lost 1 base and 3 bases, in that order; junction bases with no gene match: 1. CDR3 region: CASSLLAGGTDTQYF. CDR3 sequence (DNA): TGTGCCAGCAGCTTGCTAGCGGGAGGTACAGATACGCAGTATTTT.

The V and J genes are TRBV6-5 and TRBJ2-1; D not certain. This CDR3 spans 14 amino acids. Germline CDR1 reads MNHEY; CDR2 reads SVGAGI. V was trimmed by 7 bases and J by 5 bases, leaving 15 bases between them. The CDR3 coding sequence is TGTGCCAGCACCAGGCCCAATCGTGACAATGAGCAGTTCTTC. Its translation is CASTRPNRDNEQFF.

This clone was counted a few times. The chain uses TRBV15 and TRBJ2-1, with 7 bases matching TRBD2. The CDR3 length is 17 residues. Germline V gene data show CDR1 as LNHNV and CDR2 as YYDKDF (reference sequence). Trimming removed 0 bases from V and 6 bases from J; junction bases left unmatched: 11. The CDR3 DNA sequence: TGTGCCACCAGCAGAGATAGCGGGCTAGCGGTTTTCAATGAGCAGTTCTTC. Protein product: CATSRDSGLAVFNEQFF.

This clone has more than one count but fewer than ten. The chain is built from TRBV28 and TRBJ2-1; D call uncertain. The CDR3 length is 15 residues. Germline CDR1 and CDR2: MDHEN and SYDVKM. Trimming left V 2 bases short and J 8 bases short, with 16 bases between. The chain's CDR3 is CASSLGRTEWDEQFF. CDR3 nucleotide sequence: TGTGCCAGCAGTTTAGGCAGGACCGAATGGGATGAGCAGTTCTTC.